In its sample, the clone carrying this T cell receptor beta chain was seen a few times. The data derive from a study of blood T cell repertoires in COVID-19. Overall study context: From T cells, B-cell-depleted T cells, or PBMCs came the material, which was cDNA or gDNA.

Sequenced by immunoSEQ multiplex PCR; TCRdb stores in-frame clones only, minus some. The sample holds approximately 180,000 clones, 70% to 90% seen once. Trimming removed 4 bases from V and 2 bases from J; junction bases left unmatched: 5. Germline V lookup: CDR1 SEHNR, CDR2 FQNEAQ (reference sequence). The CDR3 has 15 amino acids. The receptor was isolated from a man aged 55 to 70 with acute or convalescent COVID-19. Specimen: peripheral blood. The genes are TRBV7-9 and TRBJ2-4; the match to TRBD1 covers 7 bases. The DNA of the CDR3 is TGTGCCAGCAGCTGGGAGACAGGGTCCAAAAACATTCAGTACTTC. Amino acids: CASSWETGSKNIQYF.